Listed below are T cell receptor beta chains from one sample, sequenced in a study of blood T cell repertoires in COVID-19. Clones were read by immunoSEQ multiplex PCR, and TCRdb kept only the in-frame ones, dropping some. The table lists a few hundred thousand clones, about 88% of them singletons. Material: peripheral blood. The receptors were sampled from a man aged 18 to 30 with active or convalescent COVID-19. Each CDR3 is given with its conserved first and last residue. Each record gives: CDR3 protein, CDR3 DNA, J gene, clone size, V gene, D gene. The D gene is left open where the match is weak. The size entry is marked missing in some rows and otherwise reads once, few, many or a size class.

CDR3aa: CASSYDRADGYTF; CDR3nt: TGTGCCAGCAGTTACGACAGGGCTGATGGCTACACCTTC; j_gene: TRBJ1-2; abundance: .; v_gene: TRBV6-2/TRBV6-3; d_gene: TRBD1
CDR3aa: CASSYTASQETQYF; CDR3nt: TGTGCCAGCAGTTATACGGCTAGTCAAGAGACCCAGTACTTC; j_gene: TRBJ2-5; abundance: .; v_gene: TRBV6-5; d_gene: .
CDR3aa: CASTPLPGQGASLYGYTF; CDR3nt: TGTGCCAGTACTCCCCTCCCAGGACAGGGGGCCTCATTGTATGGCTACACCTTC; j_gene: TRBJ1-2; abundance: .; v_gene: TRBV19; d_gene: TRBD1
CDR3aa: CASGSGGNFNEQYF; CDR3nt: TGTGCCAGCGGAAGTGGGGGCAATTTCAACGAGCAGTACTTC; j_gene: TRBJ2-7; abundance: .; v_gene: TRBV6-5; d_gene: .
CDR3aa: CASSQDLQVRTEAFF; CDR3nt: TGCGCCAGCAGCCAAGATCTTCAGGTAAGGACTGAAGCTTTCTTT; j_gene: TRBJ1-1; abundance: .; v_gene: TRBV4-1; d_gene: .
CDR3aa: CASSTRQGSYEQYF; CDR3nt: TGTGCCAGCAGTACCCGACAGGGGTCCTACGAGCAGTACTTC; j_gene: TRBJ2-7; abundance: few; v_gene: TRBV6-5; d_gene: TRBD1
CDR3aa: CASSTTEDGTQYF; CDR3nt: TGCGCCAGCAGCACGACAGAAGATGGGACCCAGTACTTC; j_gene: TRBJ2-5; abundance: .; v_gene: TRBV5-1; d_gene: .
CDR3aa: CASRRAGDTDTQYF; CDR3nt: TGCGCCAGCAGGAGGGCAGGGGACACAGATACGCAGTATTTT; j_gene: TRBJ2-3; abundance: .; v_gene: TRBV4-3; d_gene: .
CDR3aa: CASRETSVGDEQYF; CDR3nt: TGTGCCAGCAGGGAGACTAGCGTCGGAGACGAGCAGTACTTC; j_gene: TRBJ2-7; abundance: once; v_gene: TRBV2; d_gene: TRBD2
CDR3aa: CASSPQGAGTEAFF; CDR3nt: TGTGCCAGCAGCCCCCAGGGGGCGGGCACTGAAGCTTTCTTT; j_gene: TRBJ1-1; abundance: .; v_gene: TRBV28; d_gene: TRBD1
CDR3aa: CASSFWRDSSYEQYF; CDR3nt: TGTGCCAGCTCCTTTTGGCGGGACAGCTCCTACGAGCAGTACTTC; j_gene: TRBJ2-7; abundance: .; v_gene: TRBV28; d_gene: .
CDR3aa: CASRSLRTGQEQYF; CDR3nt: TGTGCCAGCCGTAGCCTGAGGACAGGTCAAGAGCAGTACTTC; j_gene: TRBJ2-7; abundance: .; v_gene: TRBV6-5; d_gene: TRBD1
CDR3aa: CASSPRYEQYF; CDR3nt: TGTGCCAGCAGTCCCCGCTACGAGCAGTACTTC; j_gene: TRBJ2-7; abundance: once; v_gene: TRBV27; d_gene: .
CDR3aa: CASSFGGSSYNEQFF; CDR3nt: TGTGCCAGCAGCTTCGGGGGAAGCTCCTACAATGAGCAGTTCTTC; j_gene: TRBJ2-1; abundance: .; v_gene: TRBV11-2; d_gene: .
CDR3aa: CASSERGGVDTIYF; CDR3nt: TGTGCCAGCAGTGAAAGGGGGGGGGTCGACACCATATATTTT; j_gene: TRBJ1-3; abundance: once; v_gene: TRBV6-1; d_gene: .
CDR3aa: CASSLSGHGSYEQYF; CDR3nt: TGCGCCAGCAGCTTGTCAGGTCATGGGAGCTACGAGCAGTACTTC; j_gene: TRBJ2-7; abundance: .; v_gene: TRBV5-1; d_gene: .
CDR3aa: CASSDRDSYSPLHF; CDR3nt: TGTGCCAGCAGTGACCGGGACAGTTATTCACCCCTCCACTTT; j_gene: TRBJ1-6; abundance: .; v_gene: TRBV6-1; d_gene: TRBD1
CDR3aa: CASSYKRGSTDTQYF; CDR3nt: TGTGCCAGCAGTTATAAGCGGGGTAGCACAGATACGCAGTATTTT; j_gene: TRBJ2-3; abundance: .; v_gene: TRBV5-6; d_gene: TRBD2
CDR3aa: CAISENRDTEAFF; CDR3nt: TGTGCCATCAGTGAGAACAGGGATACTGAAGCTTTCTTT; j_gene: TRBJ1-1; abundance: .; v_gene: TRBV10-3; d_gene: .
CDR3aa: CASSGSFTDTQYF; CDR3nt: TGTGCCAGTAGTGGCTCGTTCACAGATACGCAGTATTTT; j_gene: TRBJ2-3; abundance: .; v_gene: TRBV19; d_gene: .
CDR3aa: CASSSEGGHNEQFF; CDR3nt: TGCGCCAGCAGCTCCGAGGGAGGCCACAATGAGCAGTTCTTC; j_gene: TRBJ2-1; abundance: .; v_gene: TRBV5-1; d_gene: .
CDR3aa: CASRGRDRDNSPLHF; CDR3nt: TGTGCCAGCAGGGGTCGGGACAGGGATAATTCACCCCTCCACTTT; j_gene: TRBJ1-6; abundance: .; v_gene: TRBV6-6; d_gene: TRBD1
CDR3aa: CAWGTLAQETQYF; CDR3nt: TGTGCCTGGGGGACTTTAGCACAAGAGACCCAGTACTTC; j_gene: TRBJ2-5; abundance: .; v_gene: TRBV30; d_gene: .
CDR3aa: CASSVYNLEETQYF; CDR3nt: TGTGCCAGCAGCGTTTATAATCTGGAGGAGACCCAGTACTTC; j_gene: TRBJ2-5; abundance: few; v_gene: TRBV11-3; d_gene: .
CDR3aa: CSVGGQSVTGELFF; CDR3nt: TGCAGCGTCGGCGGACAGTCGGTTACCGGGGAGCTGTTTTTT; j_gene: TRBJ2-2; abundance: .; v_gene: TRBV29-1; d_gene: .
CDR3aa: CASSPQAWGQGRNEQYF; CDR3nt: TGTGCCAGCAGCCCCCAGGCGTGGGGACAGGGCAGGAACGAGCAGTACTTC; j_gene: TRBJ2-7; abundance: .; v_gene: TRBV7-6; d_gene: TRBD1
CDR3aa: CASSDLGTGGFEQYF; CDR3nt: TGTGCCAGCAGTGATTTGGGGACAGGGGGCTTCGAGCAGTACTTC; j_gene: TRBJ2-7; abundance: .; v_gene: TRBV25-1; d_gene: TRBD1
CDR3aa: CATSDLTGGGQTQYF; CDR3nt: TGTGCCACCAGTGATCTCACAGGGGGCGGTCAGACCCAGTACTTC; j_gene: TRBJ2-5; abundance: .; v_gene: TRBV24-1; d_gene: TRBD1
CDR3aa: CASSISGRSNQPQHF; CDR3nt: TGTGCCAGTAGTATATCGGGGAGGAGCAATCAGCCCCAGCATTTT; j_gene: TRBJ1-5; abundance: .; v_gene: TRBV19; d_gene: .